Below are 10 T cell receptor beta chains sequenced from a single sample in a study of blood T cell repertoires in COVID-19 (TCRdb year 2020). Libraries were made using the immunoSEQ multiplex PCR assay. TCRdb re-hosts the immuneACCESS table, in-frame sequences only. Its copies lack some clones; in the studies checked, an unresolved V gene accounts for under half of them, and the cause for the rest is not known. In all, the sample holds approximately 290,000 clones, and 75% to 90% of those were seen once. The ten largest make up under 15% of the sample. The sample taken for sequencing was peripheral blood. These receptors all come from a woman aged 60-70 years with acute or convalescent COVID-19.

The chain uses TRBV27 and TRBJ1-2; 9 bases match TRBD1. This CDR3 region has 15 residues. Unmatched junction bases numbered 8, after V lost 5 bases and J lost 4 bases. CDR1 and CDR2 from the germline V gene are MNHEY and SMNVEV (reference sequence). The CDR3 protein is CASSLRQGDIYGYTF. CDR3 coding DNA: TGTGCCAGCAGTCTCCGACAGGGGGACATCTATGGCTACACCTTC.

CDR3 DNA sequence: TGTGCCAGCAGCTTAACCTCGACAGGGTACAGCAATCAGCCCCAGCATTTT. This sequence encodes CASSLTSTGYSNQPQHF. This chain connects TRBV7-2 to TRBJ1-5, with 7 bases fitting TRBD1. Trimming cost V 2 bases and J 1 base; bases outside gene matches: 8. In germline, CDR1 is SGHTA, CDR2 FQGNSA. The CDR3 runs 17 residues.

V gene TRBV7-8 combines with J gene TRBJ2-3; TRBD2 matches 9 bases. This CDR3 comprises 18 residues. J was trimmed by 2 bases and V by 1 base; bases with no gene match: 10. Per germline, CDR1 SGHVS and CDR2 FQNEAQ. The DNA for the CDR3 is TGTGCCAGCAGCTTAGACGCTAGCGGGGCCTGGATCACAGATACGCAGTATTTT. This gives the protein CASSLDASGAWITDTQYF.

The chain is built from TRBV19 and TRBJ2-7, with 8 bases that match TRBD2. Germline V CDR1 and CDR2: LNHDA, SQIVND (reference sequence). V was pared by 5 bases and J by 7 bases, with 16 bases of the junction left unmatched. The CDR3 covers 16 residues. CDR3 loop: CASSLTTGTSRSEQYF. The DNA of the CDR3 is TGTGCCAGTAGTCTTACCACCGGGACTAGTCGAAGTGAGCAGTACTTC. Using reference TRBV19 and TRBJ2-7 for the parts outside the CDR3, the full variable domain is DGGITQSPKYLFRKEGQNVTLSCEQNLNHDAMYWYRQDPGQGLRLIYYSQIVNDFQKGDIAEGYSVSREKKESFPLTVTSAQKNPTAFYLCASSLTTGTSRSEQYFGPGTRLTVT.

The chain carries TRBV6-2 or TRBV6-3 and TRBJ1-1, with a possible D match to TRBD1 (5 bases). Germline CDR1 reads MNHEY; CDR2 reads SVGEGT. The CDR3 length is 14 residues. V lost 4 bases to trimming and J lost 1 base, with 10 bases between them. CDR3 residues: CASSFDSGNTEAFF. CDR3 nucleotides: TGTGCCAGCAGTTTCGACAGTGGGAACACTGAAGCTTTCTTT.

The chain joins TRBV12-3 or TRBV12-4 to TRBJ1-2, with unresolved D. V gave up 5 bases and J gave up 8 bases, with 12 bases separating them. The length of the CDR3 is 12 residues. CDR3 region: CASSENSGGYTF. The CDR3 nucleotides are TGTGCCAGCAGTGAAAACTCAGGCGGCTACACCTTC.

Comments on this clone: Within the sample, other DNA sequences also encode this same CDR3. The rearrangement links TRBV4-1 to TRBJ1-1; D remains unclear. CDR1 is MGHRA and CDR2 is YSYEKL in the germline V gene. V lost 0 bases to trimming and J lost 1 base, with 6 bases between them. The CDR3 is 14 amino acids. DNA for the CDR3: TGCGCCAGCAGCCAAGAAGCTGGGAACACTGAAGCTTTCTTT. This encodes CASSQEAGNTEAFF.

The chain carries TRBV19 and TRBJ1-5; 9 nucleotides align to TRBD1. With 8 bases clipped from V and 3 bases from J, the junction kept 8 bases outside the gene matches. CDR3 length equals 15 residues. Per germline, CDR1 LNHDA and CDR2 SQIVND (reference sequence). The CDR3 is CASEPRTGVNQPQHF. As DNA, the CDR3 is TGTGCCAGTGAACCCCGGACAGGGGTCAATCAGCCCCAGCATTTT. Using reference TRBV19 and TRBJ1-5 for the parts outside the CDR3, the full variable domain is DGGITQSPKYLFRKEGQNVTLSCEQNLNHDAMYWYRQDPGQGLRLIYYSQIVNDFQKGDIAEGYSVSREKKESFPLTVTSAQKNPTAFYLCASEPRTGVNQPQHFGDGTRLSIL.

The genes are TRBV6-5 and TRBJ1-2, with 8 bases aligning to TRBD1. Germline V CDR1 and CDR2: MNHEY, SVGAGI. CDR3 length: 16 residues. After removal of 0 bases from V and 3 bases from J, the junction contained 6 bases not matched to a gene. As DNA, the CDR3 is TGTGCCAGCAGTTACTCTGGGGCAGGGGGCTACTATGGCTACACCTTC. Residues: CASSYSGAGGYYGYTF.

The rearrangement uses TRBV28 and TRBJ2-5, with D possibly matching TRBD1 (5 bases). Germline V gives CDR1 MDHEN, CDR2 SYDVKM. The V and J ends lost 6 bases and 2 bases respectively, with 7 bases between them. This CDR3 contains 12 residues. Written as DNA, the CDR3 is TGTGCCAGCAGAGGGGCACAAGAGACCCAGTACTTC. This codes for CASRGAQETQYF.